A selection of T cell receptor beta chains follows, all from one sample in a study of cytomegalovirus exposure and HLA in healthy donors. Some clones are missing from TCRdb's copy, which holds only in-frame ones; the method was immunoSEQ multiplex PCR. This sample has about 98,000 clones, with roughly four fifths found just once. Sequencing was carried out using PBMCs. The receptors shown here come from a human donor in good health. CDR3s include the opening cysteine and the closing phenylalanine or tryptophan. A D gene is named only where the DNA matches it firmly. Only some rows state a clone size, as once, few, many or a class for expanded clones.

clone_size,j_call,d_call,v_call,cdr3_aa,cdr3_nt
-,TRBJ2-5,TRBD1,TRBV19,CASSLGQGMRETQYF,TGTGCCAGTAGTTTGGGACAGGGGATGCGAGAGACCCAGTACTTC
-,TRBJ2-7,-,TRBV19,CASSISVRSYEQYF,TGTGCCAGTAGTATCTCGGTTCGTTCCTACGAGCAGTACTTC
once,TRBJ2-7,TRBD2,TRBV4-1,CASSQDLAGTYEQYF,TGCGCCAGCAGCCAAGATCTAGCGGGGACCTACGAGCAGTACTTC
once,TRBJ2-5,TRBD2,TRBV10-2,CASSEISGSGQETQYF,TGCGCCAGCAGTGAGATTAGCGGGAGTGGGCAAGAGACCCAGTACTTC
once,TRBJ2-1,TRBD1,TRBV7-9,CASSAQGGRESGEQFF,TGTGCCAGCAGCGCCCAAGGGGGCAGGGAATCTGGTGAGCAGTTCTTC
-,TRBJ1-2,-,TRBV7-2,CASSLVRGYGYTF,TGTGCCAGCAGCTTAGTGAGGGGGTATGGCTACACCTTC
-,TRBJ2-3,-,TRBV30,CAWSVQGSDTQYF,TGTGCCTGGAGTGTTCAGGGGTCAGATACGCAGTATTTT
-,TRBJ2-1,TRBD1,TRBV5-1,CASSEGQVAYNEQFF,TGCGCCAGCAGCGAGGGACAGGTAGCATACAATGAGCAGTTCTTC
-,TRBJ2-1,TRBD2,TRBV6-4,CASSAQGLADNEQFF,TGTGCCAGCAGCGCCCAGGGACTAGCGGACAATGAGCAGTTCTTC
-,TRBJ1-2,-,TRBV29-1,CSVVTDRTYGYTF,TGCAGCGTCGTAACGGACAGAACCTATGGCTACACCTTC